This TCR beta chain was identified in a study of T cells in women clearing cervical HPV infection. In the case of this clone: The read halts 3 residues ahead of the CDR3 end, with the missing end drawn from the germline J gene.

Generated by immunoSEQ multiplex PCR, the TCRdb table keeps only in-frame clones and is missing some. The sample table sets out roughly 42,000 clones. The V gene's germline CDR1 is SEHNR and CDR2 FQNEAQ (reference sequence). The CDR3 contains 14 residues. The V call is TRBV7-9, the J call TRBJ2-3, with 10 bases identical to TRBD2. The clonotype comes from a woman between 18 and 70 years old with a cervical HPV16 infection that either progressed to CIN3+ or cleared (not recorded which). The sequencing sample was made of blood buffy coat. This CDR3 reads CASSLALAGETQYF. The part of the CDR3 DNA that was read is TGTGCCAGCAGCTTAGCGCTAGCGGGGGAGACG.